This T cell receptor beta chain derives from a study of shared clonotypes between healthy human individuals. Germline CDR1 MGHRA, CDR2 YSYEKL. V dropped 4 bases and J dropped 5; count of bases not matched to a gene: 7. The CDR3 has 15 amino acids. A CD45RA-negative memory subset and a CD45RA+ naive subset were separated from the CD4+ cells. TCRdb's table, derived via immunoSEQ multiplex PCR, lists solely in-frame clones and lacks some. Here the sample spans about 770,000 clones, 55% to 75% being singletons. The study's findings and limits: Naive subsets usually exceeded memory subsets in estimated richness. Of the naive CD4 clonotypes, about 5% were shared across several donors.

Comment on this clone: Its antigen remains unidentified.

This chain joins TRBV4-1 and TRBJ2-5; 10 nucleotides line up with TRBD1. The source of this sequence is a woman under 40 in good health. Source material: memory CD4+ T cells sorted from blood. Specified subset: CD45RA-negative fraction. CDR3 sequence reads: CASSLRQGARETQYF. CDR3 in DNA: TGCGCCAGCAGCCTACGACAGGGGGCGCGGGAGACCCAGTACTTC.